The rows below give T cell receptor beta chains drawn from one sample of a study of blood T cell repertoires in COVID-19. Sequencing was performed with immunoSEQ multiplex PCR; in TCRdb, only in-frame clones are kept and a portion is missing. The data show roughly 190,000 clones, about 88% seen once. The sample was peripheral blood. The receptor source for this set is a woman at least 80 years old in a cohort sampled during active or convalescent COVID-19. CDR3s include the opening cysteine and the closing phenylalanine or tryptophan. Fields, in order: D gene, J gene, clone size, V gene, CDR3 protein, CDR3 DNA. D genes are given only for firm matches. Size tells how often a clone was seen (once, few, many) or the class of an expanded clone, and some rows leave it out.

>TRBD1|TRBJ2-3|NA|TRBV7-2
CASSLDRGGTDTQYF
TGTGCCAGCAGCTTAGACAGGGGCGGCACAGATACGCAGTATTTT
>TRBD2|TRBJ2-5|once|TRBV30
CAWSTFERGQETQYF
TGTGCCTGGAGTACTTTCGAGCGGGGTCAAGAGACCCAGTACTTC
>NA|TRBJ2-1|NA|TRBV21-1
CASSKRTAFSYNEQFF
TGTGCCAGCAGCAAAAGGACAGCTTTTTCCTACAATGAGCAGTTCTTC
>NA|TRBJ2-1|NA|TRBV7-6
CASSLAWIGDEQFF
TGTGCCAGCAGCTTAGCGTGGATAGGGGATGAGCAGTTCTTC
>TRBD1|TRBJ2-2|NA|TRBV24-1
CATRESLGVRGTGELFF
TGTGCCACCAGGGAATCACTGGGGGTCAGGGGGACCGGGGAGCTGTTTTTT
>NA|TRBJ2-7|NA|TRBV7-2
CASSNGLTYEQYF
TGTGCCAGCAGCAACGGGTTAACCTACGAGCAGTACTTC
>NA|TRBJ2-1|NA|TRBV7-2
CASSLRRDNEQFF
TGTGCCAGCAGCCTTCGCAGGGACAATGAGCAGTTCTTC
>TRBD2|TRBJ2-3|NA|TRBV2
CASGTNPSDTQYF
TGTGCCTCCGGGACTAACCCTTCAGATACGCAGTATTTT
>NA|TRBJ1-5|NA|TRBV7-2
CASSLDYNQPQHF
TGTGCCAGCAGCTTAGATTACAATCAGCCCCAGCATTTT
>TRBD1|TRBJ2-4|NA|TRBV15
CATRKGQGIFAKNIQYF
TGTGCCACCAGGAAGGGACAGGGGATTTTTGCCAAAAACATTCAGTACTTC
>NA|TRBJ1-1|NA|TRBV3-1/TRBV3-2
CASTLHRGTEAFF
TGTGCCAGCACCCTCCACCGGGGCACTGAAGCTTTCTTT
>NA|TRBJ1-3|NA|TRBV14
CASSQSGVRNTIYF
TGTGCCAGCAGCCAGTCCGGGGTCAGAAACACCATATATTTT
>TRBD1|TRBJ1-4|NA|TRBV11-2
CASSPRGTGVQEKLFF
TGTGCCAGCAGCCCCCGGGGGACAGGTGTTCAAGAAAAACTGTTTTTT
>TRBD1|TRBJ1-5|NA|TRBV5-5
CASSLGQGGYSNQPQHF
TGTGCCAGCAGCTTAGGGCAGGGGGGTTATAGCAATCAGCCCCAGCATTTT
>NA|TRBJ1-3|NA|TRBV9
CASSEPGQLHYGNTIYF
TGTGCCAGCAGCGAACCCGGACAGCTACACTATGGAAACACCATATATTTT
>NA|TRBJ1-3|NA|TRBV28
CASSLYSSGNTIYF
TGTGCCAGCAGTTTGTACAGCTCTGGAAACACCATATATTTT
>TRBD1|TRBJ1-3|NA|TRBV12-3/TRBV12-4
CASSDRGGNTIYF
TGTGCCAGCAGCGACAGGGGAGGAAACACCATATATTTT
>TRBD1|TRBJ2-7|NA|TRBV6-2/TRBV6-3
CASSRSVDRVGTYEQYF
TGTGCCAGCAGTCGCTCCGTCGACAGGGTAGGAACTTACGAGCAGTACTTC
>NA|TRBJ1-2|NA|TRBV9
CASSVRTDNFKTGGYTF
TGTGCCAGCAGCGTTCGGACAGACAATTTTAAAACGGGCGGCTACACCTTC
>NA|TRBJ1-1|NA|TRBV7-7
CASSLDRNTEAFF
TGTGCTAGCAGTCTGGACAGGAACACTGAAGCTTTCTTT
>NA|TRBJ1-1|NA|TRBV27
CASSLSRVAENTEAFF
TGTGCCAGCAGTTTATCGAGGGTGGCAGAGAACACTGAAGCTTTCTTT
>NA|TRBJ1-5|NA|TRBV7-2
CASSLQGQGLPQHF
TGTGCCAGCAGCTTGCAGGGCCAGGGATTGCCCCAGCATTTT
>NA|TRBJ1-5|NA|TRBV6-4
CASTWSGYNQPQHF
TGTGCCAGCACATGGTCCGGGTACAATCAGCCCCAGCATTTT
>NA|TRBJ2-1|NA|TRBV18
CASSSSWVEQFF
TGTGCCAGCTCATCTAGTTGGGTGGAGCAGTTCTTC
>TRBD2|TRBJ2-5|NA|TRBV7-9
CASSFSGGVQETQYF
TGTGCCAGCAGCTTCAGCGGGGGGGTCCAAGAGACCCAGTACTTC
>TRBD1|TRBJ2-7|NA|TRBV6-2/TRBV6-3
CASSRDRGLQYF
TGTGCCAGCAGTCGGGACAGGGGGCTTCAGTACTTC
>NA|TRBJ1-6|NA|TRBV4-1
CASSQRRLVETGSPLHF
TGCGCCAGCAGCCAACGTAGACTCGTTGAGACTGGATCACCCCTCCACTTT
>NA|TRBJ1-5|once|TRBV5-5
CASSSEQRTKMHF
TGTGCCAGCAGCTCCGAGCAGCGGACCAAAATGCATTTT
>TRBD1|TRBJ1-2|few|TRBV10-3
CAISTGGNYGYTF
TGTGCCATCAGTACAGGGGGGAACTATGGCTACACCTTC
>NA|TRBJ1-2|NA|TRBV6-5
CASSYSGSTPYGYTF
TGTGCCAGCAGTTACTCGGGCAGTACCCCCTATGGCTACACCTTC
>NA|TRBJ1-5|NA|TRBV29-1
CSVGSGINQPQHF
TGCAGCGTTGGTTCAGGGATCAATCAGCCCCAGCATTTT
>NA|TRBJ1-2|NA|TRBV19
CASKKVEDGYTF
TGTGCCAGTAAGAAGGTTGAGGATGGCTACACCTTC
>TRBD2|TRBJ2-1|many|TRBV10-1
CASSESWSSGRVINEQFF
TGCGCCAGCAGTGAGTCTTGGTCTAGCGGGAGGGTAATCAATGAGCAGTTCTTC
>NA|TRBJ1-2|once|TRBV4-3
CASSQDNRADGYTF
TGCGCCAGCAGCCAAGACAACAGGGCGGATGGCTACACCTTC
>NA|TRBJ1-4|NA|TRBV5-5
CASSRQRGPNEKLFF
TGTGCCAGCAGCCGGCAACGTGGGCCTAATGAAAAACTGTTTTTT
>NA|TRBJ2-7|once|TRBV11-3
CASSLSPQGFYEQYF
TGTGCCAGCAGCTTAAGCCCACAGGGATTCTACGAGCAGTACTTC
>TRBD2|TRBJ2-1|few|TRBV29-1
CSVASGGAYNEQFF
TGCAGCGTGGCTAGCGGGGGGGCCTACAATGAGCAGTTCTTC
>TRBD1|TRBJ2-5|NA|TRBV5-4
CASSSTGQGETQYF
TGTGCCAGCAGCTCCACGGGACAGGGAGAGACCCAGTACTTC
>TRBD1|TRBJ1-1|few|TRBV24-1
CATSESGTGGTEAFF
TGTGCCACCAGTGAGTCAGGGACAGGGGGCACTGAAGCTTTCTTT
>TRBD2|TRBJ2-2|NA|TRBV2
CASSDRRGEDGELFF
TGTGCCAGCAGTGATAGGCGGGGGGAGGACGGGGAGCTGTTTTTT
>TRBD1|TRBJ1-5|NA|TRBV19
CASSPTGWMGNQPQHF
TGTGCCAGTAGTCCGACAGGGTGGATGGGCAATCAGCCCCAGCATTTT
>TRBD1|TRBJ1-5|NA|TRBV18
CASSPGDRGSNQPQHF
TGTGCCAGCTCACCCGGGGACAGAGGCAGCAATCAGCCCCAGCATTTT
>NA|TRBJ2-1|NA|TRBV11-2
CASSLGAGTYYNEQFF
TGTGCCAGCAGCTTAGGTGCGGGGACCTATTACAATGAGCAGTTCTTC
>NA|TRBJ1-1|NA|TRBV7-9
CASSYLDRMNTEAFF
TGTGCCAGCAGCTATCTAGACAGGATGAACACTGAAGCTTTCTTT
>TRBD1|TRBJ2-2|NA|TRBV2
CASSEEGQGNTGELFF
TGTGCCAGCAGTGAGGAAGGACAGGGAAACACCGGGGAGCTGTTTTTT
>TRBD1|TRBJ1-3|NA|TRBV10-3
CAISWGQISGNTIYF
TGTGCCATCAGTTGGGGACAGATCTCTGGAAACACCATATATTTT
>NA|TRBJ2-3|NA|TRBV5-1
CASRQGSTDTQYF
TGCGCCAGCCGTCAGGGGAGCACAGATACGCAGTATTTT